Below, 31 T cell receptor beta chains from the same sample are listed, as sequenced in a study of T and B cells in COVID-19 patients (dated by TCRdb to 2018 to 2020). Genomic DNA extracted from blood, in amounts of about 220-500 ng, served as the starting material for amplifying TRB repertoires. The data were produced on an Illumina MiSeq. Multiplex PCR with BIOMED2 TRB-A/B primer pools was used to amplify TRB rearrangements. TCRdb trimmed public reads at Q25 via fastp, called clones via MiXCR and kept in-frame beta chains. Each CDR3 protein gets just one entry, which takes the most common genes and DNA from the rows behind it. This sample holds nearly 15,000 distinct CDR3 sequences; roughly 29% were observed only once. The ten largest clones capture more than 0.9% of the sample. Sequencing input: blood. All receptors derive from a human donor who had recovered from COVID-19.

The CDR3 bases are TGCGCCAGCAGCCCCATTCCCGGGACGTCCATGGGGGGCTACACCTTC. Translation: CASSPIPGTSMGGYTF. V usage is TRBV5-1 and J usage is TRBJ1-2, with D possibly TRBD1 on 5 matching bases. Germline loops: CDR1 SGHRS, CDR2 YFSETQ. V was pared by 4 bases and J by 8 bases, with 24 bases between. The CDR3 is 16 residues long.

This clonotype was seen many times. The chain carries TRBV11-3 and TRBJ1-1; D not resolved. V was cut by 5 bases and J by 2 bases, with 15 bases left in between. There are 15 residues in the CDR3. Per the germline V gene, CDR1 is SGHNT and CDR2 is YENEEA. CDR3 amino acids: CASSLKVLGNTEAFF. The CDR3 DNA sequence: TGTGCCAGCAGCCTAAAGGTATTGGGCAACACTGAAGCTTTCTTT.

This sequence joins TRBV19 and TRBJ1-1; D ambiguous. Trimming cost V 5 bases and J 11 bases, with 15 bases left between them. CDR1 is LNHDA and CDR2 is SQIVND in the germline V gene (reference sequence). This CDR3 is 12 amino acids long. This CDR3 reads CASSLLRGWAFF. The CDR3 DNA reads as TGTGCCAGTAGTCTTCTGAGAGGATGGGCTTTCTTT.

The chain carries TRBV6-2 or TRBV6-3 and TRBJ2-2; D is uncertain. The CDR3 contains 11 residues. Germline CDR1 and CDR2: MNHEY and SVGEGT. The V end lost 7 bases, the J end lost 7 bases, and 7 bases lay between the germline ends. The CDR3 loop is CASMRIGELFF. CDR3 sequence (DNA): TGTGCCAGCATGAGAATCGGGGAGCTGTTTTTT.

The chain employs TRBV27 and TRBJ2-7; 9 nucleotides agree with TRBD2. V lost 3 bases and J lost 7; bases outside the gene matches: 13. CDR1 is MNHEY and CDR2 is SMNVEV in the germline V gene (reference sequence). The CDR3 length is 16 residues. The CDR3 DNA is TGTGCCAGCAGTTTTAGGACACTAGCGGGCTCCAGTGAGCAGTACTTC. Its protein product is CASSFRTLAGSSEQYF.

This clonotype is classed as medium-sized. The rearrangement uses TRBV29-1 and TRBJ2-3; 9 bases are a match to TRBD2. Trimming took 4 bases from V and 3 from J; bases not matched to a gene: 11. There are 16 residues in the CDR3. The V gene's germline CDR1 is SQVTM and CDR2 ANQGSEA. CDR3 coding DNA: TGCAGCGTTGCTAGCGGGACGAGTATTGGGACAGATACGCAGTATTTT. Translated, it gives CSVASGTSIGTDTQYF.

In its sample, this clonotype was seen a few times. The chain links TRBV6-4 to TRBJ2-1; the D call may be TRBD1 or TRBD2 (5 bases each). Looked up from germline, CDR1 is MRHNA and CDR2 is SNTAGT. Trimming stripped 11 bases from V and 2 bases from J, with 10 bases between. There are 12 residues in the CDR3. CDR3 residues: CAPWGTYNEQFF. The CDR3 DNA sequence: TGTGCCCCCTGGGGGACCTACAATGAGCAGTTCTTC.

In its sample, this clonotype was seen a few times. The chain uses TRBV18 and TRBJ1-5; no definite D call. CDR1 KGHSH and CDR2 LQKENI come from the germline V gene. V lost 3 bases and J lost 7, with 16 bases in between. The CDR3 runs 15 residues. CDR3 nucleotide sequence: TGTGCCAGCTCACCGGGCCAGGCGGCAGAGCAGCCCCAGCATTTT. Translated: CASSPGQAAEQPQHF.

The chain links TRBV5-6 to TRBJ1-2, with D possibly being TRBD1 (5 bases). With 5 bases removed from V and 6 bases from J, the gap between germline ends came to 14 bases. The CDR3 is 13 residues long. Germline loops: CDR1 SGHDT, CDR2 YYEEEE. The CDR3 DNA reads as TGTGCCAGCAGGCCGGGACCCCCTGATGGCTACACCTTC. Translation gives CASRPGPPDGYTF.

This clonotype is classed as medium-sized (0.01 to 0.1%). The gene calls are TRBV19 and TRBJ1-6; weak D call: TRBD1 (5 bases). This CDR3 is 12 amino acids long. Germline loops: CDR1 LNHDA, CDR2 SQIVND (reference sequence). Trimming pared 7 bases from V and 6 bases from J, leaving 7 bases between. CDR3 DNA: TGTGCCAGTACGGGGCCTAATTCACCCCTCCACTTT. It encodes CASTGPNSPLHF.

The V and J genes are TRBV5-5 and TRBJ2-3; D not resolved. The V end was cut by 3 bases, the J end by 11 bases, with 16 bases between. CDR3 size: 13 residues. Per germline, CDR1 SGHKS and CDR2 YYEKEE (reference sequence). For the CDR3, the DNA is TGTGCCAGCAGCTCGGACCGCTTACACGGGCAGTATTTT. This sequence encodes CASSSDRLHGQYF. Combining the CDR3 with reference TRBV5-5 and TRBJ2-3 gives the whole variable domain DAGVTQSPTHLIKTRGQQVTLRCSPISGHKSVSWYQQVLGQGPQFIFQYYEKEERGRGNFPDRFSARQFPNYSSELNVNALLLGDSALYLCASSSDRLHGQYFGPGTRLTVL.

The sample holds a few counts of this clonotype. The V call is TRBV30, the J call TRBJ1-3; D is unclear. Germline lookup yields CDR1 GTSNPN and CDR2 SVGIG (reference sequence). This CDR3 is 13 amino acids long. V was shortened by 3 bases and J by 0 bases, with 6 bases between the two germline ends. CDR3 sequence (DNA): TGTGCCTGGAGCCCGTACTCTGGAAACACCATATATTTT. It translates to CAWSPYSGNTIYF.

This clonotype was seen a handful of times. This chain connects TRBV30 to TRBJ2-4; possible D gene TRBD1, 6 bases. The CDR3 covers 17 residues. CDR1 and CDR2 (germline): GTSNPN, SVGIG (reference sequence). V was shortened by 7 bases and J by 0 bases, with 22 bases between the two germline ends. The CDR3 region is CAFLTRMTGLAKNIQYF. Written as DNA, the CDR3 is TGTGCCTTCCTTACCCGGATGACAGGACTAGCCAAAAACATTCAGTACTTC.

This clonotype showed up just a few times. This chain connects TRBV6-5 to TRBJ1-1; D not resolved. Trimming removed 0 bases at V and 8 bases at J, with 7 bases between. The CDR3 contains 12 residues. Germline V gene sequence: CDR1 MNHEY, CDR2 SVGAGI. The CDR3 DNA reads TGTGCCAGCAGTTACTCGGGGAAGGAAGCTTTCTTT. This translates into CASSYSGKEAFF.

This clonotype was detected ten times or more. The chain has TRBV30 and TRBJ1-1; D is ambiguous. This CDR3 region has 13 residues. V shed 5 bases and J shed 2 bases, with 12 bases lying between them. CDR1 and CDR2 (germline): GTSNPN, SVGIG (reference sequence). The CDR3 spells CAWDVLLNTEAFF. The CDR3 nucleotides read TGTGCCTGGGACGTCCTCCTCAACACTGAAGCTTTCTTT.

The chain carries TRBV6-2 or TRBV6-3 and TRBJ1-2; D is unclear. CDR1 is MNHEY and CDR2 is SVGEGT in the germline V gene. This CDR3 contains 14 residues. The V end was cut by 7 bases, the J end by 7 bases, with 19 bases between. CDR3 bases: TGTGCCAGCAACGGGGAAGGGCGGGCCTCTGGCTACACCTTC. Protein: CASNGEGRASGYTF.

This clonotype turned up a few times. This CDR3 is missing its conserved last phenylalanine or tryptophan, likely due to a read error. The limits of the CDR3 on the DNA are not certain, so only TCRdb's listed CDR3 is given. V and J are TRBV21-1 and TRBJ2-7; the table calls TRBD2, which could not be checked here. TRBV21-1 is flagged as a pseudogene. The CDR3 is 12 amino acids in total, end residues counted. CDR3 sequence reads: CASSPGWTSVSI.

This clonotype came up a few times. The rearrangement uses TRBV6-1 and TRBJ1-5; D remains unclear. The germline V gene has CDR1 MNHNS and CDR2 SASEGT. V shed 4 bases and J shed 0 bases, with 13 bases lying between them. The CDR3 spans 16 residues. Here the CDR3 reads CASSAIRLLSNQPQHF. The CDR3 DNA reads TGTGCCAGCAGTGCGATCCGACTGCTTAGCAATCAGCCCCAGCATTTT.

The chain has TRBV6-6 and TRBJ1-1; tentative D call: TRBD1 (6 bases). V was clipped by 4 bases and J by 5 bases, with 17 bases between them. The CDR3 extends over 15 amino acids. Germline CDR1 is MNHNY and CDR2 is SVGAGI (reference sequence). The CDR3 DNA reads as TGTGCCAGCAGTTTCGTTTACAGGGTTGGGACTGAAGCTTTCTTT. Its protein product is CASSFVYRVGTEAFF.

This clonotype is judged medium-sized. The chain employs TRBV18 and TRBJ2-7; a weak D match, TRBD2 (5 bases). This CDR3 spans 15 amino acids. V gave up 2 bases and J gave up 3 bases, with 14 bases separating them. Germline CDR1 is KGHSH and CDR2 is LQKENI. The CDR3 loop is CASSPGIGADYEQYF. CDR3 in DNA: TGTGCCAGCTCACCAGGGATAGGAGCGGACTACGAGCAGTACTTC.

The chain couples TRBV20-1 to TRBJ1-3; weak D call: TRBD1 (6 bases). Germline V CDR1 and CDR2: DFQATT, SNEGSKA (reference sequence). This CDR3 comprises 15 residues. V lost 6 bases to trimming and J lost 0 bases, with 15 bases between them. The CDR3 here is CSAEGTGSSGNTIYF. CDR3 bases: TGCAGTGCCGAGGGAACAGGGAGCTCTGGAAACACCATATATTTT.

In this sample, this clonotype turned up a few times. V is TRBV13 and J is TRBJ2-7, with 8 bases matching TRBD2. V trimming: 7 bases; J trimming: 5 bases; junction bases outside the gene matches: 13. The germline CDR1 and CDR2 sequences are PRHDT and FYEKMQ (reference sequence). The CDR3 loop spans 15 amino acids. CDR3 region: CASTWGSGTADEQYF. DNA for the CDR3: TGTGCCAGCACCTGGGGTAGCGGGACTGCCGACGAGCAGTACTTC.

The V and J genes are TRBV6-4 and TRBJ1-1, with 7 nucleotides matching TRBD1. V was clipped by 6 bases and J by 6 bases; unmatched bases: 7. Germline CDR1 reads MRHNA; CDR2 reads SNTAGT. CDR3 length equals 13 residues. The chain's CDR3 is CASRETGSAEAFF. CDR3 nucleotide sequence: TGTGCCAGCAGGGAGACAGGGTCGGCTGAAGCTTTCTTT.

The gene calls are TRBV6-1 and TRBJ2-7, with D tentatively TRBD1 or TRBD2 (5 bases each). This CDR3 has 16 amino acids. Trimming stripped 5 bases from V and 2 bases from J, with 19 bases between. Germline CDR1 MNHNS, CDR2 SASEGT. The CDR3 DNA follows: TGTGCCAGCAGTCCTCTGACAGTTCGGGGAACCTACGAGCAGTACTTC. Translation gives CASSPLTVRGTYEQYF.

This clonotype counts as medium-sized. Sequence at one end of the junction differs from germline and may be a read error. J is TRBJ2-1 and V is TRBV13; tentative D call: TRBD2 (6 bases). The germline CDR1 and CDR2 sequences are PRHDT and FYEKMQ (reference sequence). This CDR3 spans 9 amino acids. CDR3 DNA: TGTGCCAGCAGCTGGGGGGAAGAATTC. It encodes CASSWGEEF.

The chain has TRBV18 and TRBJ2-5; D gene ambiguous. CDR1 and CDR2 from the germline V gene are KGHSH and LQKENI. The CDR3 is 14 residues long. V was shortened by 0 bases and J by 4 bases, with 9 bases between the two germline ends. CDR3 in amino acids: CASSPPGLAETQYF. CDR3 nucleotide sequence: TGTGCCAGCTCACCACCAGGCTTAGCAGAGACCCAGTACTTC.

This clonotype occurred a few times. V gene TRBV18 combines with J gene TRBJ2-4; D is tentatively TRBD1 or TRBD2 (7 bases each). The CDR3 extends over 13 amino acids. Trimming shortened V by 3 bases and J by 7 bases, and 10 bases separated the two germline ends. CDR1 is KGHSH, CDR2 LQKENI, per germline. This CDR3 reads CASSPRGGNIQYF. CDR3 in DNA: TGTGCCAGCTCACCCAGGGGGGGGAACATTCAGTACTTC. The full variable domain, in which reference TRBV18 and TRBJ2-4 provide the parts outside the CDR3, is NAGVMQNPRHLVRRRGQEARLRCSPMKGHSHVYWYRQLPEEGLKFMVYLQKENIIDESGMPKERFSAEFPKEGPSILRIQQVVRGDSAAYFCASSPRGGNIQYFGAGTRLSVL.

The J gene is TRBJ1-1, the V gene TRBV5-6; TRBD1 matches 7 bases. CDR1 and CDR2 (germline): SGHDT, YYEEEE. The CDR3 is 14 residues long. J lost 6 bases, V lost 0 bases, and 5 bases had no gene match. The CDR3 DNA reads as TGTGCCAGCAGCTTGGCGAACAGGGGTGCTGAAGCTTTCTTT. As protein: CASSLANRGAEAFF.

Within the sample, this clonotype is medium-sized. The V gene is TRBV19, the J gene TRBJ2-3; D ambiguous. From germline, CDR1 is LNHDA and CDR2 SQIVND (reference sequence). The V gene lost 1 base and the J gene lost 1 base, with 3 bases spanning the gap. This CDR3 is 13 amino acids long. DNA for the CDR3: TGTGCCAGTAGTATAGCTGGCACAGATACGCAGTATTTT. Translation: CASSIAGTDTQYF. Full variable domain (rest looked up from reference TRBV19 and TRBJ2-3): DGGITQSPKYLFRKEGQNVTLSCEQNLNHDAMYWYRQDPGQGLRLIYYSQIVNDFQKGDIAEGYSVSREKKESFPLTVTSAQKNPTAFYLCASSIAGTDTQYFGPGTRLTVL.

The chain combines TRBV5-4 with TRBJ2-3, with TRBD2 matching 10 bases. J was trimmed by 5 bases and V by 4 bases; bases with no gene match: 19. Germline V lookup: CDR1 SGHNT, CDR2 YYREEE (reference sequence). This CDR3 region has 19 residues. The CDR3 DNA sequence: TGTGCCAGCAGCGGGAGGGGTGGACTAAGCGGGAGGGCCGGAGATACGCAGTATTTT. Its translation: CASSGRGGLSGRAGDTQYF.

On this clonotype: A read error may explain this, as a much larger clone is one base away. The chain couples TRBV19 to TRBJ2-7; D not resolved. CDR1 is LNHDA and CDR2 is SQIVND in the germline V gene (reference sequence). V was cut by 4 bases and J by 6 bases, with 13 bases left in between. This CDR3 spans 13 amino acids. CDR3 in amino acids: CASSTLGSGEQYF. The CDR3 DNA reads TGTGCCAGTAGTACCCTAGGGTCTGGCGAGCAGTACTTC.